Each of the 11 T cell receptor beta chains below was sequenced from the same sample in a study of T cell clonality in common variable immunodeficiency. Overall study findings and caveats: Reportedly, TCR beta sequences from common variable immunodeficiency showed fewer deletions and N-nucleotide insertions.

Their antigen targets remain unknown. Profiling relied on immunoSEQ multiplex PCR, and the TCRdb table lists in-frame clones only, not all of them. This repertoire holds about 20,000 clones, and none appear only once. The sequencing sample was made of peripheral blood mononuclear cells. These TCRs come from a human donor with common variable immunodeficiency.

This clone was recorded a few times. The CDR3 end is not reached by the read, which stops 3 residues before it; the germline J gene fills it in. This chain connects TRBV7-8 to TRBJ2-5; TRBD1 matches at 8 bases. This CDR3 has 14 amino acids. Germline CDR1 SGHVS, CDR2 FQNEAQ. The V and J ends lost 4 bases and 4 bases, in that order; junction bases with no gene match: 5. CDR3 residues: CASSYQGASETQYF. The sequenced part of the CDR3 DNA is TGTGCCAGCAGCTATCAGGGGGCGTCAGAGACC.

This clone was seen a few times. The CDR3 extends 3 residues past the end of the read, so its final part is completed from the germline J gene. J is TRBJ2-6 and V is TRBV19, with TRBD2 matching 14 bases. CDR3 length: 19 residues. V dropped 6 bases and J dropped 0; count of bases not matched to a gene: 7. Germline-derived CDR1 and CDR2 are LNHDA and SQIVND (reference sequence). The DNA read from the CDR3 is TGTGCCAGTAGACTGGCCGGGACTAGCGGGAGCTCTGGGGCCAACGTC. Protein: CASRLAGTSGSSGANV. The complete CDR3 protein is CASRLAGTSGSSGANVLTF.

Note on this clone: The read halts 3 residues ahead of the CDR3 end, with the missing end drawn from the germline J gene. V is TRBV19 and J is TRBJ2-3; TRBD2 aligns across 9 bases. Germline lookup yields CDR1 LNHDA and CDR2 SQIVND (reference sequence). This CDR3 spans 14 amino acids. Trimming at V came to 5 bases and at J to 4 bases, leaving 4 bases not matched to a gene. The part of the CDR3 DNA that was read is TGTGCCAGTAGTTTGGGACTAGCCCCAGATACG. Its protein is CASSLGLAPDT. The whole CDR3 sequence is CASSLGLAPDTQYF.

A note on this clone: The read halts 3 residues ahead of the CDR3 end, with the missing end drawn from the germline J gene. The chain has TRBV18 and TRBJ2-3; TRBD2 agrees at 9 bases. CDR3 length: 14 amino acids. J lost 4 bases, V lost 4 bases, and 3 bases had no gene match. CDR1 is KGHSH, CDR2 LQKENI, per germline. The sequenced part of the CDR3 DNA is TGTGCCAGCTCACTAGCGGGAGAAGCAGATACG. It specifies CASSLAGEADT. The CDR3, in full, reads CASSLAGEADTQYF.

To note about this clone: The read stops 3 residues short of the end of the CDR3; the missing end is completed from the germline J gene. The V and J genes are TRBV7-9 and TRBJ2-1, with D possibly matching TRBD1 (5 bases). The CDR3 length is 13 residues. V lost 5 bases and J lost 9, with 14 bases in between. From germline, CDR1 is SEHNR and CDR2 FQNEAQ (reference sequence). Incomplete CDR3 DNA: TGTGCCAGCAGCGTTAAGGGGCTCGGTGAG. Translation: CASSVKGLGE. The whole CDR3 region reads CASSVKGLGEQFF. Drawing the rest from reference TRBV7-9 and TRBJ2-1, the complete variable domain is DTGVSQNPRHKITKRGQNVTFRCDPISEHNRLYWYRQTLGQGPEFLTYFQNEAQLEKSRLLSDRFSAERPKGSFSTLEIQRTEQGDSAMYLCASSVKGLGEQFFGPGTRLTVL.

In the case of this clone: The read finishes 3 residues shy of the CDR3 end, and the germline J gene is used to complete it. The gene calls are TRBV2 and TRBJ1-1; D is undetermined. Deletions cut 4 bases from V and 1 base from J, with 4 bases between. The germline V gene encodes CDR1 SNHLY and CDR2 FYNNEI. The CDR3 contains 12 residues. CDR3 DNA, as far as it was read: TGTGCCAGCAGTGCCTCGAACACTGAA. Translating it yields CASSASNTE. The entire CDR3 is CASSASNTEAFF. Complete variable domain (other parts from reference TRBV2 and TRBJ1-1): EPEVTQTPSHQVTQMGQEVILRCVPISNHLYFYWYRQILGQKVEFLVSFYNNEISEKSEIFDDQFSVERPDGSNFTLKIRSTKLEDSAMYFCASSASNTEAFFGQGTRLTVV.

As regards this clone: From the germline J gene comes the end of the CDR3, since the read stops 3 residues before it. V and J are TRBV19 and TRBJ2-5; a weak D match, TRBD1 (5 bases). The CDR3 has 15 amino acids. Germline CDR1 reads LNHDA; CDR2 reads SQIVND (reference sequence). Trimming removed 3 bases from V and 4 bases from J, with 15 bases in between. The part of the CDR3 DNA that was read is TGTGCCAGTAGTATTAAAGGCGGAAGGGGAGAGACC. Residues: CASSIKGGRGET. The whole CDR3 sequence reads CASSIKGGRGETQYF.

To note about this clone: The read is 3 residues too short to cover the CDR3 end, so that end is filled in from the germline J gene. V and J are TRBV5-1 and TRBJ2-5, with 9 bases that match TRBD2. V lost 0 bases to trimming and J lost 5 bases; unmatched junction nucleotides: 8. This CDR3 is built from 16 residues. Germline CDR1 reads SGHRS; CDR2 reads YFSETQ. Partial CDR3 DNA: TGCGCCAGCAGCTTGGATAGCGGGGGACAAAGGGAGACC. Its protein is CASSLDSGGQRET. The entire CDR3 protein reads CASSLDSGGQRETQYF.

CDR3 amino acids: CASSLTFGGDEQYF. Partial CDR3 DNA: TGTGCCAGCAGCCTGACTTTTGGGGGGGACGAG. The chain has TRBV7-9 and TRBJ2-7; 7 bases fit TRBD2. The read ends 3 residues early relative to the CDR3; the germline J gene fills the gap. Trimming took 5 bases from V and 5 from J; bases not matched to a gene: 9. From germline, CDR1 is SEHNR and CDR2 FQNEAQ (reference sequence). This CDR3 has 14 amino acids. Full variable domain (remainder filled in from reference TRBV7-9 and TRBJ2-7): DTGVSQNPRHKITKRGQNVTFRCDPISEHNRLYWYRQTLGQGPEFLTYFQNEAQLEKSRLLSDRFSAERPKGSFSTLEIQRTEQGDSAMYLCASSLTFGGDEQYFGPGTRLTVT.

With respect to this clone: The read finishes 3 residues shy of the CDR3 end, and the germline J gene is used to complete it. The chain combines TRBV7-3 with TRBJ2-2, with D maybe TRBD1 (6 bases). V was trimmed by 5 bases and J by 2 bases, leaving 15 bases between them. Germline lookup yields CDR1 SGHTA and CDR2 FQGTGA. The CDR3 extends over 16 amino acids. CDR3 protein: CASSPVGGSNTGELFF. Incomplete CDR3 DNA: TGTGCCAGCAGCCCCGTAGGGGGATCCAACACCGGGGAG.

This clone was seen a few times. The sequence runs out 3 residues before the end of the CDR3; the remainder is reconstructed from the germline J gene. The V gene is TRBV19, the J gene TRBJ2-1; TRBD2 might be the D (6 bases). The CDR3 is 15 amino acids. Germline CDR1 LNHDA, CDR2 SQIVND (reference sequence). V lost 5 bases and J lost 4, with 15 bases in between. CDR3 DNA, as far as it was read: TGTGCCAGTAGTTTACCCGGGACTCGATACAATGAG. Translating gives CASSLPGTRYNE. The entire CDR3 protein is CASSLPGTRYNEQFF.